The 8 T cell receptor beta chains given below trace back to one sample, sequenced in a study of blood T cell repertoires in COVID-19. Clones were read by immunoSEQ multiplex PCR, and TCRdb kept only the in-frame ones, dropping some. Of a few hundred thousand clones in the sample, about 86% were seen once. The sequenced material came from peripheral blood. These receptors originate from a woman aged 50 to 60 with acute or convalescent COVID-19.

On this clone itself: Just one base apart from a much larger clone, this may be a read error. The V and J genes are TRBV7-8 and TRBJ2-5; 7 bases are a match to TRBD1. V lost 0 bases, J lost 1 base, and 2 bases stayed unmatched. CDR1 and CDR2 (germline): SGHVS, FQNEAQ. CDR3 size: 15 residues. The CDR3 nucleotides are TGTGCCAGCAGCTTAGCGGCAGGGGGCCAAGAGACCCAGTACTTC. Residues: CASSLAAGGQETQYF.

This clone has a handful of counts. The V gene is TRBV4-1, the J gene TRBJ2-6, with D tentatively TRBD1 (6 bases). The CDR3 contains 18 residues. Germline loops: CDR1 MGHRA, CDR2 YSYEKL. V lost 1 base, J lost 0 bases, and 13 bases lay in between. CDR3 sequence (DNA): TGCGCCAGCAGCCAAGTGGCAGGGGTCCGCTCTGGGGCCAACGTCCTGACTTTC. It is translated as CASSQVAGVRSGANVLTF.

The V and J genes are TRBV30 and TRBJ2-7; the match to TRBD1 covers 7 bases. V shed 5 bases, J shed 3 bases, and the junction held 1 base outside the gene matches. The CDR3 consists of 11 residues. Germline V lookup: CDR1 GTSNPN, CDR2 SVGIG (reference sequence). CDR3 coding DNA: TGTGCCTGGCGGGACAGCTACGAGCAGTACTTC. Protein product: CAWRDSYEQYF.

V is TRBV27 and J is TRBJ1-2, with a possible D match to TRBD1 (5 bases). Germline assignment: CDR1 MNHEY and CDR2 SMNVEV (reference sequence). This CDR3 has 13 residues. V was pared by 2 bases and J by 2 bases, with 6 bases between. The CDR3 spells CASSLRGNYGYTF. The CDR3 nucleotides are TGTGCCAGCAGTTTACGGGGGAACTATGGCTACACCTTC.

The chain uses TRBV9 and TRBJ2-6; D gene ambiguous. Germline CDR1 SGDLS, CDR2 YYNGEE. V was shortened by 6 bases and J by 2 bases, with 9 bases between the two germline ends. The length of the CDR3 is 14 residues. Here the CDR3 reads CASTPNPGANVLTF. The CDR3 region has the DNA TGTGCCAGCACCCCTAACCCTGGGGCCAACGTCCTGACTTTC.

This chain links TRBV19 with TRBJ1-1; D possibly corresponds to TRBD1 (6 bases). Germline CDR1 and CDR2: LNHDA and SQIVND (reference sequence). V was cut by 6 bases and J by 10 bases, with 12 bases left in between. This CDR3 is 11 amino acids long. The CDR3 sequence is CASSWGGGAFF. In DNA, the CDR3 is TGTGCCAGTAGCTGGGGAGGGGGAGCTTTCTTT.

V and J are TRBV27 and TRBJ2-7; 8 nucleotides align to TRBD2. Losses at the gene ends were 3 bases for V and 3 bases for J; bases not matched to a gene: 7. Germline CDR1 and CDR2: MNHEY and SMNVEV (reference sequence). The length of the CDR3 is 15 residues. The CDR3 spells CASSFSAGGGYEQYF. The CDR3 nucleotides are TGTGCCAGCAGTTTTAGTGCGGGAGGAGGCTACGAGCAGTACTTC.

The chain has TRBV5-5 and TRBJ1-3, with 7 nucleotides matching TRBD1. V was clipped by 4 bases and J by 6 bases; unmatched bases: 7. The CDR3 extends over 14 amino acids. Germline V gives CDR1 SGHKS, CDR2 YYEKEE (reference sequence). The CDR3 DNA reads TGTGCCAGCAGCGTCTCCGGGACAGTAAACACCATATATTTT. Its protein product is CASSVSGTVNTIYF. The variable domain in full, completed from reference TRBV5-5 and TRBJ1-3, reads DAGVTQSPTHLIKTRGQQVTLRCSPISGHKSVSWYQQVLGQGPQFIFQYYEKEERGRGNFPDRFSARQFPNYSSELNVNALLLGDSALYLCASSVSGTVNTIYFGEGSWLTVV.